In this sample, the clone carrying this TCR beta chain turned up many times. Construction of the TCRbeta library involved unique molecular identifiers. TCRdb re-analysed the PCR reads in MiXCR, keeping a single row per CDR3 protein. Here the sample spans 190,000 or so distinct CDR3 sequences, roughly 7.5% being singletons. This sample is part of a study of T-cell reconstitution after alpha-beta-depleted transplantation in children. This CDR3 is built from 12 residues. With 4 bases removed from V and 7 bases from J, the gap between germline ends came to 8 bases. CDR1 and CDR2 from the germline V gene are SEHNR and FQNEAQ (reference sequence).

This sequence joins TRBV7-9 and TRBJ2-1; perhaps TRBD2 as D (6 bases). Sequenced material: PBMCs from the stem cell graft donor, taken from the stem cell graft. This clonotype originated in a human donor who donated a stem cell graft to a child with Wiskott-Aldrich syndrome. The CDR3 spells CASSYRGNEQFF. Here the CDR3 DNA reads TGTGCCAGCAGCTATCGGGGGAATGAGCAGTTCTTC.